Listed below are T cell receptor beta chains from one sample, sequenced in a study of T cells in tumors after PD-1 blockade. Only in-frame clones appear in the TCRdb table, and some are missing; sequencing was by immunoSEQ multiplex PCR. In the table there are under 6,500 clones, roughly four fifths of which are singletons. This material consisted of PBMCs, taken after anti-PD-1 therapy. The receptor set was obtained from a human donor with advanced basal cell or squamous cell carcinoma (not recorded which). Each CDR3 is given with its conserved first and last residue. Each record gives: J gene, clone size, V gene, D gene, CDR3 protein, CDR3 DNA. A D gene is named only where the DNA matches it firmly. Some rows have no size entry. The others give once, few or many, or a class for an expanded clone.

j_gene: TRBJ2-7
abundance: once
v_gene: TRBV15
d_gene: TRBD1
CDR3aa: CATSSATTGTGDDEQYF
CDR3nt: TGTGCCACCAGCAGCGCGACCACCGGGACAGGGGACGACGAGCAGTACTTC

j_gene: TRBJ1-1
abundance: -
v_gene: TRBV7-9
d_gene: -
CDR3aa: CASSWDYAGTEAFF
CDR3nt: TGTGCCAGCAGTTGGGACTATGCTGGCACTGAAGCTTTCTTT

j_gene: TRBJ2-7
abundance: few
v_gene: TRBV10-1
d_gene: TRBD1
CDR3aa: CASSDVPGQEQYF
CDR3nt: TGCGCCAGCAGTGACGTCCCGGGACAGGAACAGTACTTC

j_gene: TRBJ2-5
abundance: -
v_gene: TRBV4-3
d_gene: -
CDR3aa: CASSQALLGAQYF
CDR3nt: TGCGCCAGCAGCCAAGCCTTACTTGGGGCCCAGTACTTC

j_gene: TRBJ2-7
abundance: -
v_gene: TRBV25-1
d_gene: TRBD1
CDR3aa: CASTDPDREPYEQYF
CDR3nt: TGTGCCAGCACCGACCCGGACAGGGAGCCCTACGAGCAGTACTTC

j_gene: TRBJ2-1
abundance: -
v_gene: TRBV3-1/TRBV3-2
d_gene: TRBD1
CDR3aa: CASSPPTGGYNEQFF
CDR3nt: TGTGCCAGCAGCCCCCCAACAGGGGGCTACAATGAGCAGTTCTTC

j_gene: TRBJ1-4
abundance: -
v_gene: TRBV27
d_gene: -
CDR3aa: CASSLRAGGLGNEKLFF
CDR3nt: TGTGCCAGCAGTTTAAGGGCCGGGGGGCTGGGGAATGAAAAACTGTTTTTT

j_gene: TRBJ1-5
abundance: -
v_gene: TRBV6-5
d_gene: -
CDR3aa: CASSIGDDSNQPQHF
CDR3nt: TGTGCCAGCAGTATCGGGGACGATAGCAATCAGCCCCAGCATTTT

j_gene: TRBJ2-5
abundance: -
v_gene: TRBV5-6
d_gene: TRBD2
CDR3aa: CASSFFSGGAQETQYF
CDR3nt: TGTGCCAGCAGCTTCTTTAGCGGGGGGGCCCAGGAGACCCAGTACTTC

j_gene: TRBJ2-7
abundance: -
v_gene: TRBV2
d_gene: TRBD1
CDR3aa: CASRRTGPSYEQYF
CDR3nt: TGTGCCAGCAGGAGGACAGGGCCCTCCTACGAGCAGTACTTC

j_gene: TRBJ2-3
abundance: -
v_gene: TRBV28
d_gene: -
CDR3aa: CTSRSLVASQESDTQYF
CDR3nt: TGTACCTCTCGAAGTTTAGTGGCCAGTCAGGAATCAGATACGCAGTATTTT

j_gene: TRBJ2-4
abundance: -
v_gene: TRBV7-9
d_gene: -
CDR3aa: CASSLVNREYIQYF
CDR3nt: TGTGCCAGCAGCTTAGTAAACAGGGAATACATTCAGTACTTC

j_gene: TRBJ1-5
abundance: -
v_gene: TRBV4-1
d_gene: -
CDR3aa: CASSPRGTGMIQPQHF
CDR3nt: TGCGCCAGCAGCCCGAGAGGAACAGGAATGATTCAGCCCCAGCATTTT

j_gene: TRBJ2-7
abundance: -
v_gene: TRBV9
d_gene: TRBD2
CDR3aa: CASSPLLAGASYEQYF
CDR3nt: TGTGCCAGCAGCCCCTTACTAGCGGGGGCGTCGTACGAGCAGTACTTC

j_gene: TRBJ2-7
abundance: -
v_gene: TRBV19
d_gene: TRBD1
CDR3aa: CASSITGQGYPGQYF
CDR3nt: TGTGCCAGTAGTATAACGGGACAGGGTTATCCTGGGCAGTACTTC

j_gene: TRBJ2-6
abundance: -
v_gene: TRBV12-5
d_gene: -
CDR3aa: CASGSPRISGANVLTF
CDR3nt: TGTGCTAGTGGTTCCCCTCGGATTTCTGGGGCCAACGTCCTGACTTTC

j_gene: TRBJ2-2
abundance: -
v_gene: TRBV6-5
d_gene: TRBD2
CDR3aa: CASTPAGWSGELFF
CDR3nt: TGTGCCAGCACTCCAGCGGGGTGGTCCGGGGAGCTGTTTTTT

j_gene: TRBJ2-2
abundance: -
v_gene: TRBV7-9
d_gene: TRBD1
CDR3aa: CASSRTGSDTGELFF
CDR3nt: TGTGCCAGCAGCCGGACAGGGAGTGACACCGGGGAGCTGTTTTTT

j_gene: TRBJ1-4
abundance: -
v_gene: TRBV7-9
d_gene: TRBD1
CDR3aa: CASSTDRGVGEKLFF
CDR3nt: TGTGCCAGCAGCACGGACAGGGGAGTTGGCGAAAAACTGTTTTTT

j_gene: TRBJ1-5
abundance: -
v_gene: TRBV6-6
d_gene: TRBD1
CDR3aa: CASSYPGTGPQPQHF
CDR3nt: TGTGCCAGCAGTTACCCGGGGACAGGGCCACAGCCCCAGCATTTT

j_gene: TRBJ2-3
abundance: -
v_gene: TRBV4-2
d_gene: -
CDR3aa: CASSQEGRETDTQYF
CDR3nt: TGTGCCAGCAGCCAAGAAGGCAGGGAGACAGATACGCAGTATTTT

j_gene: TRBJ2-7
abundance: once
v_gene: TRBV5-1
d_gene: TRBD1
CDR3aa: CASSLAGTATYYFYEQYF
CDR3nt: TGCGCCAGCAGCTTGGCGGGGACAGCCACCTATTACTTTTACGAGCAGTACTTC

j_gene: TRBJ1-5
abundance: -
v_gene: TRBV10-3
d_gene: TRBD1
CDR3aa: CAISPGQGKNQPQHF
CDR3nt: TGTGCCATCAGCCCCGGACAGGGGAAGAATCAGCCCCAGCATTTT

j_gene: TRBJ1-1
abundance: -
v_gene: TRBV28
d_gene: -
CDR3aa: CASSPGRRITEAFF
CDR3nt: TGTGCCAGCAGTCCAGGACGGCGGATCACTGAAGCTTTCTTT

j_gene: TRBJ2-3
abundance: once
v_gene: TRBV6-4
d_gene: TRBD2
CDR3aa: CASSSTRGGTQYF
CDR3nt: TGTGCCAGCAGTTCTACACGGGGGGGTACGCAGTATTTT